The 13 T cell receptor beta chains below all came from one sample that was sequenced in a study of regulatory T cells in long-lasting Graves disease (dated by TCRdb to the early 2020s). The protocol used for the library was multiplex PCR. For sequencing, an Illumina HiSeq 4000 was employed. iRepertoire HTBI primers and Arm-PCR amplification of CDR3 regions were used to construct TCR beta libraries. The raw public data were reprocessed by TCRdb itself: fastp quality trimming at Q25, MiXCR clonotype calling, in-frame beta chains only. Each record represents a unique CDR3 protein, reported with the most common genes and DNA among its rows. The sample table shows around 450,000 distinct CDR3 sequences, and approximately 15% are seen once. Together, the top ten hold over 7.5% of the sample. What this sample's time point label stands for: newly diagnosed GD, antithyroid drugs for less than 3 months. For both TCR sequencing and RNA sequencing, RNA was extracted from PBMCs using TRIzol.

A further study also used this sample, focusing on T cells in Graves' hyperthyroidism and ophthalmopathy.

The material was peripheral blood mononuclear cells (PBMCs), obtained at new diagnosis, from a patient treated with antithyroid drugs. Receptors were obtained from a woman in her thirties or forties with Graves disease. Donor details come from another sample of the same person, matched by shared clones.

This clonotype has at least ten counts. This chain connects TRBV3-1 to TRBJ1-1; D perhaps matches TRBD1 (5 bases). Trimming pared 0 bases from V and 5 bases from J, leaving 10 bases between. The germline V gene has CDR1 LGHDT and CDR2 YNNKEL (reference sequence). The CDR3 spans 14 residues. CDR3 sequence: CASSQEGVGTEAFF. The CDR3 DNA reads TGTGCCAGCAGCCAAGAGGGGGTTGGGACTGAAGCTTTCTTT.

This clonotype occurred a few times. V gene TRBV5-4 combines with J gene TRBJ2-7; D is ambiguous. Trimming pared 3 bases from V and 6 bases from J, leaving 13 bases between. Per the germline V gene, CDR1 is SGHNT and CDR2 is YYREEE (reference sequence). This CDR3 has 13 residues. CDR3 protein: CASSSRPSGEQYF. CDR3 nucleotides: TGTGCCAGCAGCTCAAGACCGAGTGGCGAGCAGTACTTC.

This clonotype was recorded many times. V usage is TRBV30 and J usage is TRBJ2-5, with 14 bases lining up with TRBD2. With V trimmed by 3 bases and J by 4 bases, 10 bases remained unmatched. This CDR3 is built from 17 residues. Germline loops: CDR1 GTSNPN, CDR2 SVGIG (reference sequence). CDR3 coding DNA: TGTGCCTGGAGCGCCGGGACTAGCGGGAGTTACGGAGAGACCCAGTACTTC. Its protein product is CAWSAGTSGSYGETQYF.

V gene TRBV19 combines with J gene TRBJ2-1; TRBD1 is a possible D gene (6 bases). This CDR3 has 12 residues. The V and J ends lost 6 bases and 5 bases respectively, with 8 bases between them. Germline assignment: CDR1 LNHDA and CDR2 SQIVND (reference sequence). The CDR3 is CASSAGDNEQFF. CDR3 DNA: TGTGCCAGTAGCGCAGGGGACAATGAGCAGTTCTTC. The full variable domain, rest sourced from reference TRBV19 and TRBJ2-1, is DGGITQSPKYLFRKEGQNVTLSCEQNLNHDAMYWYRQDPGQGLRLIYYSQIVNDFQKGDIAEGYSVSREKKESFPLTVTSAQKNPTAFYLCASSAGDNEQFFGPGTRLTVL.

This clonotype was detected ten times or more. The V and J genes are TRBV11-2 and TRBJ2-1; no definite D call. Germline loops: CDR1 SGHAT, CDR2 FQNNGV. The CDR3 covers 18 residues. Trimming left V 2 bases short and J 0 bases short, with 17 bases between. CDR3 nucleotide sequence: TGTGCCAGCAGCTTACCGTTTGAACAACGAGGCTCCTACAATGAGCAGTTCTTC. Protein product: CASSLPFEQRGSYNEQFF.

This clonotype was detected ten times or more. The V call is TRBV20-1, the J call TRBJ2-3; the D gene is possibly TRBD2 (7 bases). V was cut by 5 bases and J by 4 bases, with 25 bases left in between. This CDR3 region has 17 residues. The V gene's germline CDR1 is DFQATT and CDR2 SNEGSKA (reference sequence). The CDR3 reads CSAPGDSSGGGADTQYF. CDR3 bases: TGCAGTGCTCCCGGCGACTCTAGCGGAGGGGGGGCAGATACGCAGTATTTT.

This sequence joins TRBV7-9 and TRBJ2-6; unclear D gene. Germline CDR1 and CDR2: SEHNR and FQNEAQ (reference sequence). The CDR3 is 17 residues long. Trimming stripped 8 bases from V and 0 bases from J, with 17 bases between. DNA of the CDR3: TGTGCCAGCCCCCTATCGCCAGTCGACTCTGGGGCCAACGTCCTGACTTTC. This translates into CASPLSPVDSGANVLTF.

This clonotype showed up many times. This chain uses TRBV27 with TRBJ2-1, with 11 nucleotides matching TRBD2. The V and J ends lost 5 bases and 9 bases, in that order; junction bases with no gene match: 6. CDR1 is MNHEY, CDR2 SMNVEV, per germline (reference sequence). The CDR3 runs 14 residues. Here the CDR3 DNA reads TGTGCCAGCAGTCCGATACTAGCGGGAGTTGAGCAGTTCTTC. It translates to CASSPILAGVEQFF.

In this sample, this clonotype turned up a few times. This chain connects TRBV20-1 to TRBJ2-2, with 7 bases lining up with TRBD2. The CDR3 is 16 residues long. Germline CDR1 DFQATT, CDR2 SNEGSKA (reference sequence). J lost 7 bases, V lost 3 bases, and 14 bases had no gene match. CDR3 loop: CSARIMGGRTVGELFF. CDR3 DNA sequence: TGCAGTGCTAGGATCATGGGCGGGAGAACTGTCGGGGAGCTGTTTTTT.

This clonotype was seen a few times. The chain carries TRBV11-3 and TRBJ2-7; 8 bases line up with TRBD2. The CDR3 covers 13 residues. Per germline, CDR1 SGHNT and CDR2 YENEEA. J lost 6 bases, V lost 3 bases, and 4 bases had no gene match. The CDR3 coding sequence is TGTGCCAGCAGCTTGAGCGGGAGCGGCGAGCAGTACTTC. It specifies CASSLSGSGEQYF.

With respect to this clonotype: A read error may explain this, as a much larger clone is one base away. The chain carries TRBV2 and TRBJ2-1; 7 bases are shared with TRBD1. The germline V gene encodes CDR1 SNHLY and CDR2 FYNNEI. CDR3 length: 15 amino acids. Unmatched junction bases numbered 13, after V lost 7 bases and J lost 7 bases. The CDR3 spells CASINWDSVLNEQFF. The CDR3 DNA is TGTGCCAGCATAAACTGGGACAGCGTTTTGAATGAGCAGTTCTTC.

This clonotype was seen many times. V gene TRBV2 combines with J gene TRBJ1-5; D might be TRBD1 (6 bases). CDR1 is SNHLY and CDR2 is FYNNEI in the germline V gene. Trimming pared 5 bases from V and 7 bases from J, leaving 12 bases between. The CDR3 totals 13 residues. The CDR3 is CASSTGTQQPQHF. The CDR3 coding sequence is TGTGCCAGCAGTACGGGGACACAACAGCCCCAGCATTTT.

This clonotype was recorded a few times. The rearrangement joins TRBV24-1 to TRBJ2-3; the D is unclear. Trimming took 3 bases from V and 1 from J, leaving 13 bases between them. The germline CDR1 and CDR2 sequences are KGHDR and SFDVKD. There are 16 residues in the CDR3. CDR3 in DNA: TGTGCCACCAGTGATAAGCGACGAACCGGCACAGATACGCAGTATTTT. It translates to CATSDKRRTGTDTQYF.